The clone carrying this T cell receptor beta chain came up a few times. The antigen remains unidentified. These data belong to a study of beta chain features in type 1 diabetes. Every bit of the isolated RNA underwent reverse transcription, so sequencing read expressed TCRB transcripts. TCRdb's copy holds only in-frame clones and misses some; the assay was immunoSEQ multiplex PCR. This table has about 370,000 clones, roughly a tenth appearing once. General study results and limits: TCRB CDR3s from Type 1 diabetes patients were moderately but significantly shorter in all four CD4+ subsets. It was among patients, rather than healthy donors, that naive, central memory and Treg TCRB repertoires appeared more similar.

This CDR3 has 15 amino acids. V shed 0 bases and J 9 bases; nucleotides not matched to a gene: 12. CDR1 is SGHDT and CDR2 is YYEEEE in the germline V gene. The genes are TRBV5-6 and TRBJ2-7; 7 nucleotides align to TRBD2. What was sequenced was central memory CD4+ T cells from blood. The clonotype was recovered from a man aged 25 to 45 with type 1 diabetes. For the CDR3, the DNA is TGTGCCAGCAGCTTGGGTTTTTCGGCGGGAGTCGCGCAGTACTTC. This sequence encodes CASSLGFSAGVAQYF.